This TCR beta chain was captured by sequencing in a study of T cell responses to AZD1222 COVID-19 vaccine. CDR3 size: 12 residues. V was pared by 5 bases and J by 7 bases, with 3 bases of the junction left unmatched. The sample holds one count of this clone. The antigen is not known. Findings and limits, study-wide: Donors, mostly white British, included more females; clonal diversity was possibly underestimated.

Pooled in the analysis were second doses at about 4 or about 12 weeks. This table comes from immunoSEQ multiplex PCR, and its TCRdb copy is limited to in-frame clones, with some not included. Of 90,000 to 100,000 clones listed, roughly 83% are singletons. This chain connects TRBV12-3 or TRBV12-4 to TRBJ1-1; 8 bases are shared with TRBD1. This clonotype was obtained from an adult who received the AZD1222 COVID-19 vaccine. The source was peripheral blood, collected 28 days after the second AZD1222 dose. The CDR3 is CASSRGQGEAFF. In DNA, the CDR3 is TGTGCCAGCAGTCGCGGACAGGGTGAAGCTTTCTTT.